A single sample gave rise to the 3 T cell receptor beta chains below, sequenced in a study of blood T cell repertoires in COVID-19. This table comes from immunoSEQ multiplex PCR, and its TCRdb copy is limited to in-frame clones, with some not included. In the table there are 300,000 to 400,000 clones, around nine tenths of which are singletons. Source material: peripheral blood. The receptor source for this set is a woman between 55 and 75 years old with COVID-19, enrolled during active disease.

The V call is TRBV7-9, the J call TRBJ1-3; D remains ambiguous. This CDR3 has 15 amino acids. CDR1 and CDR2 from the germline V gene are SEHNR and FQNEAQ (reference sequence). V lost 1 base, J lost 3 bases, and 10 bases lay in between. For the CDR3, the DNA is TGTGCCAGCAGCTTAGAAAAAGGCGGTGGAAACACCATATATTTT. This gives the protein CASSLEKGGGNTIYF.

The sample holds a few counts of this clone. Germline and junction disagree at one end, which may indicate a read error. The rearrangement uses TRBV5-1 and TRBJ1-1; TRBD1 is a possible D gene (5 bases). CDR1 and CDR2 from the germline V gene are SGHRS and YFSETQ. The CDR3 covers 14 residues. The CDR3 protein is CASSLRQLNAEAFF. In nucleotides, the CDR3 is TGCGCCAGCAGCTTAAGACAGCTGAACGCTGAAGCTTTCTTT.

The chain is built from TRBV14 and TRBJ1-6, with 9 bases matching TRBD1. Trimming took 6 bases from V and 8 from J; bases not matched to a gene: 23. The germline CDR1 and CDR2 sequences are SGHDN and FVKESK. The CDR3 is made up of 20 amino acids. The CDR3 loop reads CASSEEEWDRAHVRYSPLHF. CDR3 sequence (DNA): TGTGCCAGCAGTGAGGAAGAGTGGGACAGGGCCCATGTAAGGTATTCACCCCTCCACTTT.